A selection of T cell receptor beta chains follows, all from one sample in a study of blood T cell repertoires in COVID-19. TCRdb's table, derived via immunoSEQ multiplex PCR, lists solely in-frame clones and lacks some. Altogether hundreds of thousands of clones are present, more than 75% being singletons, with the ten largest covering 2.1%. Input material: peripheral blood. The source is a woman in her thirties who had recovered from COVID-19. CDR3s include the opening cysteine and the closing phenylalanine or tryptophan. The size of a clone is reported for some rows only, either as once, few or many, or as a class for expanded clones.

clone_size cdr3_length j_call v_call cdr3_aa
. 16 TRBJ1-6 TRBV3-1/TRBV3-2 CASSAGGEAYNSPLHF
. 14 TRBJ2-7 TRBV5-4 CASSSLERSYEQYF
. 13 TRBJ2-7 TRBV6-2/TRBV6-3 CASSRQGPGGQYF
. 14 TRBJ1-1 TRBV6-5 CASSKRQGSVEAFF
. 18 TRBJ2-6 TRBV18 CASSPAPLGGPGANVLTF
. 11 TRBJ1-2 TRBV3-1/TRBV3-2 CASSREYGYTF
. 16 TRBJ2-7 TRBV7-9 CASSLLAGGWWDEQYF
many 16 TRBJ1-6 TRBV19 CASSIDQGHGNSPLHF
. 13 TRBJ2-5 TRBV7-7 CASSADRAETQYF
. 13 TRBJ1-5 TRBV30 CAWSVWGDQPQHF